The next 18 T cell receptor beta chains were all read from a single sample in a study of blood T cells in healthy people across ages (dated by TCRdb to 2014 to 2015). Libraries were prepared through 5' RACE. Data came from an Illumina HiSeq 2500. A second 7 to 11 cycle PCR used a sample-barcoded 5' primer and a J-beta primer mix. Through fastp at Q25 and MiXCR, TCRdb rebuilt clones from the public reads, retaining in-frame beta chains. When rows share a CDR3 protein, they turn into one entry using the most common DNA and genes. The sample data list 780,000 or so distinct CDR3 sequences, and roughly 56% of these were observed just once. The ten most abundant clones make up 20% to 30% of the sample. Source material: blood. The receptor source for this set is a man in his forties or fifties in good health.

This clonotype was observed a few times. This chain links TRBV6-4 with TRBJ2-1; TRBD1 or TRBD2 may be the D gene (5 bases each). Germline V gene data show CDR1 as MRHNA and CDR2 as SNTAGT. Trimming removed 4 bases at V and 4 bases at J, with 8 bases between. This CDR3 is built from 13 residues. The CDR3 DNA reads TGTGCCAGCAGTGCGGGACCTTACAATGAGCAGTTCTTC. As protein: CASSAGPYNEQFF.

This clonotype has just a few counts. As DNA, the CDR3 is TGTGCCAGCAGCTCCGGGACTACACCTACGCAGTATTTT. This sequence encodes CASSSGTTPTQYF. The rearrangement joins TRBV7-3 to TRBJ2-3, with 7 bases fitting TRBD2. The CDR3 sequence is 13 residues long. The V and J ends lost 4 bases and 8 bases, in that order; junction bases with no gene match: 6. Germline assignment: CDR1 SGHTA and CDR2 FQGTGA.

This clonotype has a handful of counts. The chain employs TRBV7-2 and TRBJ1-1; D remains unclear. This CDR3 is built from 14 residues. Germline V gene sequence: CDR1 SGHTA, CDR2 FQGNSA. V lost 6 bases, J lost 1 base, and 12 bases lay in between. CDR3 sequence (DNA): TGTGCCAGCAGGGTCGGACGGTGGAACACTGAAGCTTTCTTT. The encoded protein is CASRVGRWNTEAFF.

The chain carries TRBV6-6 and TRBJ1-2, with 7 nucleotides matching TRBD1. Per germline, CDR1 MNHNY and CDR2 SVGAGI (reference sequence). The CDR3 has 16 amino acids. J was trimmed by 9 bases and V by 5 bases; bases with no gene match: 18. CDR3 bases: TGTGCCAGCAGTCTCCGACAGGGATCTGCTGGGGGAAGCTACACCTTC. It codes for CASSLRQGSAGGSYTF.

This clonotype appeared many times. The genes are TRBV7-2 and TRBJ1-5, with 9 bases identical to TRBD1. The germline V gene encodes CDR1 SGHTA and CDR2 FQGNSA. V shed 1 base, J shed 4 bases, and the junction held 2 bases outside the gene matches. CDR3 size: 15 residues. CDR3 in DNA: TGTGCCAGCAGCTTAGGGACAGGGGTAAATCAGCCCCAGCATTTT. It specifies CASSLGTGVNQPQHF.

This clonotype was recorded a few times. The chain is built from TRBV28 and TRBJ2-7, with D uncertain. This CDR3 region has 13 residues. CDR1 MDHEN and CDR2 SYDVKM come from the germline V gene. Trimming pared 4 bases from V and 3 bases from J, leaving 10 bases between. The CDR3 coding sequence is TGTGCCAGCAGTTCCCAAATATTCTACGAGCAGTACTTC. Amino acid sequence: CASSSQIFYEQYF.

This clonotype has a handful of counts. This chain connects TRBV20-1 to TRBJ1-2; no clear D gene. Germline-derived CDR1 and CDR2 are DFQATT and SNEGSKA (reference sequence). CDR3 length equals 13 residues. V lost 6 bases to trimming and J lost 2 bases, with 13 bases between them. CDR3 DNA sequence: TGCAGTGCGACCTTAAGGGAAAACTATGGCTACACCTTC. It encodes CSATLRENYGYTF.

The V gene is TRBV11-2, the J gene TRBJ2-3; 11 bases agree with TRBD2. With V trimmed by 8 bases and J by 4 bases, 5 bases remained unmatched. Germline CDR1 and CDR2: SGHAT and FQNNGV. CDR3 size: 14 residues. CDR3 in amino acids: CASATSGVADTQYF. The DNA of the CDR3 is TGTGCCAGCGCGACTAGCGGGGTCGCAGATACGCAGTATTTT.

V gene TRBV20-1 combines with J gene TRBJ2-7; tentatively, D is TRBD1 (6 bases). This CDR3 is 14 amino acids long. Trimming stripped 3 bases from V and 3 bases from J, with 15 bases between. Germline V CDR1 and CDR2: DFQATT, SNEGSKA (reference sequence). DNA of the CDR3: TGCAGTGCTAGCCCCCGGGACAAAATCTACGAGCAGTACTTC. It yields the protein CSASPRDKIYEQYF.

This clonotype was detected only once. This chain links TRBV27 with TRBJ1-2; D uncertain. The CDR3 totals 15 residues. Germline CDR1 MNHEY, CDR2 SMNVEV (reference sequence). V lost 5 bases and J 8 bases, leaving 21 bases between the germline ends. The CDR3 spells CASSLRGEGHWGYTF. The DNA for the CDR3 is TGTGCCAGCAGTCTCCGCGGGGAAGGTCACTGGGGCTACACCTTC.

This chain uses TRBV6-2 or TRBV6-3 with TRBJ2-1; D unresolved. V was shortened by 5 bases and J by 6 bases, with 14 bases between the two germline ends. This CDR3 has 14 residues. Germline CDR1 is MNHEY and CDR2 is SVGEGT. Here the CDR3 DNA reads TGTGCCAGCAGTCTGACCCCATCTGGCAATGAGCAGTTCTTC. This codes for CASSLTPSGNEQFF.

CDR3 in amino acids: CSARPWDPGDRTKNIQYF. CDR3 DNA: TGCAGTGCTAGGCCTTGGGACCCAGGGGATCGAACCAAAAACATTCAGTACTTC. The chain joins TRBV20-1 to TRBJ2-4, with a possible D match to TRBD1 (6 bases). Germline V gene sequence: CDR1 DFQATT, CDR2 SNEGSKA (reference sequence). V was pared by 3 bases and J by 2 bases, with 23 bases between. CDR3 length: 18 residues.

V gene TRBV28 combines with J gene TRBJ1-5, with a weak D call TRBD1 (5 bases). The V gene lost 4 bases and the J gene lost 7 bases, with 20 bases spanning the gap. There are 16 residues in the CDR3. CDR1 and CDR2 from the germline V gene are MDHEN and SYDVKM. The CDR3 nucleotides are TGTGCCAGCAGTTCGCCGGGGGGTAGTTTGATCCAGCCCCAGCATTTT. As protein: CASSSPGGSLIQPQHF.

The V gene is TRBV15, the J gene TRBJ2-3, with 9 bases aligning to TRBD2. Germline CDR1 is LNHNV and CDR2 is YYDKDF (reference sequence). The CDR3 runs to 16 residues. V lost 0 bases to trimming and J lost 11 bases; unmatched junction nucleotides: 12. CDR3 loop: CATSRDADSGSSRQYF. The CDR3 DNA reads TGTGCCACCAGCAGAGATGCCGATAGCGGGAGTTCACGGCAGTATTTT.

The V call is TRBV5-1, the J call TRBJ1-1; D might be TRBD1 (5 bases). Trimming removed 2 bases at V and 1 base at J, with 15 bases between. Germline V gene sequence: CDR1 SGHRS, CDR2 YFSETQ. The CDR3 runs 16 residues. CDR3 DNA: TGCGCCAGCAGCTTCCTGGGGACCATCCAGAACACTGAAGCTTTCTTT. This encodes CASSFLGTIQNTEAFF.

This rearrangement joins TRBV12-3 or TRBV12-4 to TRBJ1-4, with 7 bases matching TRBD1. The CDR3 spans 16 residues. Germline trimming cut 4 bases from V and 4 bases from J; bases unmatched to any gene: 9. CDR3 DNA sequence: TGTGCCAGCAGTTCGCCGGCGGGACAGAGTAATGAAAAACTGTTTTTT. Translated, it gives CASSSPAGQSNEKLFF.

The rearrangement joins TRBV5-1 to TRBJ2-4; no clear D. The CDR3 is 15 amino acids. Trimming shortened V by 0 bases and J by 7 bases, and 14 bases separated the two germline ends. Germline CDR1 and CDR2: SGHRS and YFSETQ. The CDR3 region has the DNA TGCGCCAGCAGCTTGGAAAGGGCAGTAAGTAACATTCAGTACTTC. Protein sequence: CASSLERAVSNIQYF.

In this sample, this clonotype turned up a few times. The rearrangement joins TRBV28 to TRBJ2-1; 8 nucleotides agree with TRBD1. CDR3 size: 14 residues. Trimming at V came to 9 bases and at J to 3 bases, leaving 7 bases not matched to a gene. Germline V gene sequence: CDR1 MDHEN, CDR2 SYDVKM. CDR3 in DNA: TGTGCCAGTACCGGACAGGGTGACTACAATGAGCAGTTCTTC. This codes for CASTGQGDYNEQFF.